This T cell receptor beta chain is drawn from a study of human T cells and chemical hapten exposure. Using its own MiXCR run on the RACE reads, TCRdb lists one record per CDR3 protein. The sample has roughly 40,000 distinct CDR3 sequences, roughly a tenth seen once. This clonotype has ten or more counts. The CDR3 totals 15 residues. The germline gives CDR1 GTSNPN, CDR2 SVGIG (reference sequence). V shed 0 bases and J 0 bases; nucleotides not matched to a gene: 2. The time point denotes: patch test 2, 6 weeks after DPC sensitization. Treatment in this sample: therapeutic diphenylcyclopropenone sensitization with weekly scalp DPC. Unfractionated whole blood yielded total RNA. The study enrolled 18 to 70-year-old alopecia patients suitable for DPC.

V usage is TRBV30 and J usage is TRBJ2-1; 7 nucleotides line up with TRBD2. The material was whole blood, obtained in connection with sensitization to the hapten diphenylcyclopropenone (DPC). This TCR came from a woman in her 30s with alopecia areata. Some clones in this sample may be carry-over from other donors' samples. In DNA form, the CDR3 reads TGTGCCTGGAGTGTAAGCGGGGCCTCCTACAATGAGCAGTTCTTC. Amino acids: CAWSVSGASYNEQFF.